The 19 T cell receptor beta chains below were found in one sample sequenced in a study of beta chain features in type 1 diabetes. The study, taken as a whole, reports: Significant though moderate, a shortening of TCRB CDR3s appeared in all four CD4+ subsets of Type 1 diabetes patients.

Their recognized antigens are unknown. Expressed TCRB transcripts got sequenced, as all isolated RNA was reverse transcribed. Measured with immunoSEQ multiplex PCR; TCRdb has only the in-frame clones, and not every one. The sample shows around 260,000 clones, roughly 20% of them seen only once. The sequenced material came from naive CD4+ T cells from blood. The source of these receptors is a woman in her thirties or forties with type 1 diabetes.

This clone has only a few counts. The chain links TRBV18 to TRBJ1-1; D may be TRBD1 (5 bases). V was cut by 1 base and J by 3 bases, with 12 bases left in between. There are 15 residues in the CDR3. From germline, CDR1 is KGHSH and CDR2 LQKENI. CDR3 residues: CASSPRTGSDTEAFF. The CDR3 nucleotides are TGTGCCAGCTCACCACGAACAGGCTCGGACACTGAAGCTTTCTTT.

This clone appeared a few times. V usage is TRBV5-1 and J usage is TRBJ2-5, with TRBD1 identical over 8 bases. Germline CDR1 and CDR2: SGHRS and YFSETQ. This CDR3 region has 14 residues. V gave up 3 bases and J gave up 4 bases; unmatched junction bases: 5. Here the CDR3 DNA reads TGCGCCAGCAGCTCGGACAGGGCCGGAGAGACCCAGTACTTC. Protein product: CASSSDRAGETQYF.

This clone was observed a handful of times. The chain is built from TRBV7-9 and TRBJ2-2; D is perhaps TRBD2 (7 bases). V was trimmed by 6 bases and J by 3 bases, leaving 20 bases between them. The CDR3 contains 17 residues. Germline loops: CDR1 SEHNR, CDR2 FQNEAQ (reference sequence). DNA of the CDR3: TGTGCCAGCAGTATGGCGGGGGCCCTCGCCTACACCGGGGAGCTGTTTTTT. Amino acid sequence: CASSMAGALAYTGELFF.

A few counts support this clone. J is TRBJ1-5 and V is TRBV27; D is uncertain. This CDR3 region has 13 residues. Trimming removed 3 bases at V and 7 bases at J, with 10 bases between. Germline V CDR1 and CDR2: MNHEY, SMNVEV (reference sequence). CDR3 protein: CASSFVDGQPQHF. The CDR3 region has the DNA TGTGCCAGCAGTTTCGTAGACGGGCAGCCCCAGCATTTT.

The chain uses TRBV10-3 and TRBJ2-7, with 7 bases identical to TRBD1. The CDR3 totals 14 residues. Losses at the gene ends were 4 bases for V and 5 bases for J; bases not matched to a gene: 8. Per germline, CDR1 ENHRY and CDR2 SYGVKD. The chain's CDR3 is CAISGADREHEQYF. In nucleotides, the CDR3 is TGTGCCATCAGTGGCGCTGACAGGGAGCACGAGCAGTACTTC.

This chain connects TRBV28 to TRBJ1-2; D is unclear. Trimming removed 4 bases from V and 3 bases from J, with 3 bases in between. This CDR3 comprises 11 residues. Germline values: CDR1 MDHEN, CDR2 SYDVKM. CDR3 sequence (DNA): TGTGCCAGCAGTTCCGACTATGGCTACACCTTC. The encoded protein is CASSSDYGYTF.

This clone was seen a few times. Other DNA sequences of this sample code for an identical CDR3. The rearrangement joins TRBV5-6 to TRBJ2-7; 7 nucleotides align to TRBD1. The ends lost 5 bases at V and 0 bases at J; junction bases unmatched: 5. Germline values: CDR1 SGHDT, CDR2 YYEEEE. The CDR3 contains 14 residues. CDR3 nucleotides: TGTGCCAGCAGTCGTGACAGGGCCTCCTACGAGCAGTACTTC. Protein: CASSRDRASYEQYF.

The rearrangement uses TRBV9 and TRBJ2-3, with D perhaps matching TRBD1 (5 bases). CDR1 and CDR2 (germline): SGDLS, YYNGEE. CDR3 length: 14 amino acids. The germline V and J ends were trimmed by 2 bases and 5 bases, with 12 bases remaining between them. This CDR3 reads CASSVKGPEDTQYF. CDR3 coding DNA: TGTGCCAGCAGCGTTAAGGGGCCAGAAGATACGCAGTATTTT.

The rearrangement uses TRBV6-5 and TRBJ2-3, with 9 bases matching TRBD2. Germline V gene data show CDR1 as MNHEY and CDR2 as SVGAGI. This CDR3 comprises 14 residues. Losses at the gene ends were 11 bases for V and 3 bases for J; bases not matched to a gene: 9. CDR3 sequence (DNA): TGTGCCTGCGGGACTAGCAGGATGACAGATACGCAGTATTTT. Amino acids: CACGTSRMTDTQYF.

The chain uses TRBV7-9 and TRBJ1-1, with D uncertain. There are 13 residues in the CDR3. V was shortened by 5 bases and J by 3 bases, with 10 bases between the two germline ends. The germline V gene has CDR1 SEHNR and CDR2 FQNEAQ (reference sequence). The CDR3 reads CASSPRPYTEAFF. The CDR3 region has the DNA TGTGCCAGCAGCCCTAGGCCGTACACTGAAGCTTTCTTT.

The CDR3, as DNA: TGTGCCTGGAGTGAACTGTCTGGAGGGGCCCAGTACTTC. The encoded protein is CAWSELSGGAQYF. V usage is TRBV30 and J usage is TRBJ2-5, with D possibly TRBD2 on 6 matching bases. Germline loops: CDR1 GTSNPN, CDR2 SVGIG (reference sequence). This CDR3 contains 13 residues. V gave up 1 base and J gave up 9 bases, with 15 bases separating them.

In its sample, this clone was seen a few times. The chain has TRBV5-1 and TRBJ1-5, with D possibly TRBD1 on 5 matching bases. V was trimmed by 4 bases and J by 0 bases, leaving 11 bases between them. This CDR3 has 15 residues. CDR1 is SGHRS, CDR2 YFSETQ, per germline. Here the CDR3 reads CASSLEGNSNQPQHF. CDR3 nucleotide sequence: TGCGCCAGCAGCCTGGAGGGGAATAGCAATCAGCCCCAGCATTTT. The variable domain in full, completed from reference TRBV5-1 and TRBJ1-5, reads KAGVTQTPRYLIKTRGQQVTLSCSPISGHRSVSWYQQTPGQGLQFLFEYFSETQRNKGNFPGRFSGRQFSNSRSEMNVSTLELGDSALYLCASSLEGNSNQPQHFGDGTRLSIL.

This clone was recorded a few times. In nucleotides, the CDR3 is TGTGCCAGCAGCGGAGGACCGACGGGTGATAGCTCCTACGAGCAGTACTTC. This gives the protein CASSGGPTGDSSYEQYF. V is TRBV7-3 and J is TRBJ2-7; D is perhaps TRBD2 (5 bases). CDR1 is SGHTA and CDR2 is FQGTGA in the germline V gene. V lost 5 bases to trimming and J lost 0 bases, with 20 bases between them. The length of the CDR3 is 17 residues.

As concerns this clone: A junction boundary mismatches the germline segment, possibly from a read error. The rearrangement joins TRBV10-3 to TRBJ1-5; D gene uncertain. From germline, CDR1 is ENHRY and CDR2 SYGVKD. The CDR3 has 14 amino acids. The CDR3 here is CAISDQAGKQPQHF. The CDR3 region has the DNA TGTGCCATCAGTGATCAGGCAGGCAAACAGCCCCAGCATTTT.

V is TRBV15 and J is TRBJ2-4; 8 positions match TRBD1. Germline lookup yields CDR1 LNHNV and CDR2 YYDKDF (reference sequence). The CDR3 covers 15 residues. The trim removed 3 bases at V and 4 bases at J, leaving 5 bases unmatched. The CDR3 DNA is TGTGCCACCAGCAGCATACGACAGGGGAAAAACATTCAGTACTTC. This encodes CATSSIRQGKNIQYF. Together with reference TRBV15 and TRBJ2-4, the CDR3 gives the full variable domain: DAMVIQNPRYQVTQFGKPVTLSCSQTLNHNVMYWYQQKSSQAPKLLFHYYDKDFNNEADTPDNFQSRRPNTSFCFLDIRSPGLGDTAMYLCATSSIRQGKNIQYFGAGTRLSVL.

There are a few counts of this clone. The chain couples TRBV7-9 to TRBJ2-5; D call uncertain. V lost 5 bases and J 9 bases, leaving 13 bases between the germline ends. This CDR3 contains 12 residues. Germline CDR1 is SEHNR and CDR2 is FQNEAQ (reference sequence). Here the CDR3 reads CASSPQYLAQYF. CDR3 sequence (DNA): TGTGCCAGCAGCCCACAGTACTTGGCCCAGTACTTC.

The rearrangement joins TRBV29-1 to TRBJ1-2; maybe TRBD1 (6 bases). The V end was cut by 4 bases, the J end by 2 bases, with 14 bases between. The CDR3 runs to 14 residues. Germline values: CDR1 SQVTM, CDR2 ANQGSEA. Here the CDR3 DNA reads TGCAGCGTTGGGGATGACAGGTCCAACTATGGCTACACCTTC. Translating gives CSVGDDRSNYGYTF.

This clone was counted between two and nine times. The chain employs TRBV11-2 and TRBJ2-3; 10 positions agree with TRBD2. The J segment lost 2 bases and the V segment lost 2 bases, leaving 7 bases of the junction unmatched. The CDR3 spans 17 residues. The germline V gene has CDR1 SGHAT and CDR2 FQNNGV. CDR3 sequence reads: CASSLRGTSVVTDTQYF. For the CDR3, the DNA is TGTGCCAGCAGCTTAAGGGGGACTAGCGTCGTCACAGATACGCAGTATTTT.

This chain joins TRBV5-1 and TRBJ2-5; TRBD2 is a possible D gene (6 bases). The V and J ends lost 4 bases and 4 bases respectively, with 11 bases between them. This CDR3 contains 13 residues. The V gene's germline CDR1 is SGHRS and CDR2 YFSETQ. The CDR3 nucleotides are TGCGCCAGCAGCATGGGGACTGTAGAGACCCAGTACTTC. As protein: CASSMGTVETQYF.